Listed here are 15 T cell receptor beta chains from one sample, sequenced in a study of CXCR3-negative and CXCR3-positive naive CD8 T cells (dated by TCRdb to about 2019). The sequencing machine was a NextSeq 550. The Human TCR Profiling Kit (MiLaboratory) was used to prepare UMI-labeled 5' RACE TRB cDNA libraries. The reads went through TCRdb reprocessing, and each CDR3 protein sequence gets one entry with no DNA. This sample's records show about 120,000 distinct CDR3 sequences. The ten largest clones represent about 0.3% of the sample. Sequencing was carried out using naive CXCR3- CD8+ T cells from blood. The cell subset or site label, read with the paper, signifies: CD45RO-CCR7+CD27+CD95- naive CD8+ T cells lacking CXCR3 (TNR3-). These receptor sequences come from a human donor in good health. Some clones in this sample may be carry-over from other donors' samples.

CDR3 in amino acids: CASSSRYSVDEQFF. The V call is TRBV7-6, the J call TRBJ2-1. Germline V gene data show CDR1 as SGHVS and CDR2 as FNYEAQ. The CDR3 loop spans 14 amino acids.

The V call is TRBV4-3, the J call TRBJ2-5; no DNA is available, so the TRBD1 call from TCRdb remains unchecked. Germline loops: CDR1 LGHNA, CDR2 YSLEER. The CDR3 loop spans 15 amino acids. CDR3 amino acids: CASSQDRGVQETQYF.

The rearrangement joins TRBV30 to TRBJ2-1; the TCRdb call, TRBD1, lacks DNA for checking. CDR3 size: 14 residues. Per germline, CDR1 GTSNPN and CDR2 SVGIG (reference sequence). CDR3 in amino acids: CAWSWGGGYNEQFF. Filled out from reference TRBV30 and TRBJ2-1, the complete variable domain reads SQTIHQWPATLVQPVGSPLSLECTVEGTSNPNLYWYRQAAGRGLQLLFYSVGIGQISSEVPQNLSASRPQDRQFILSSKKLLLSDSGFYLCAWSWGGGYNEQFFGPGTRLTVL.

The gene calls are TRBV19 and TRBJ2-1; the TRBD2 assignment by TCRdb is unverifiable without DNA. The CDR3 consists of 15 residues. Germline V gives CDR1 LNHDA, CDR2 SQIVND (reference sequence). The CDR3 is CASSVGTRAHGEQFF.

J is TRBJ2-7 and V is TRBV27; the D gene TCRdb calls, TRBD2, cannot be checked with no DNA. The CDR3 extends over 16 amino acids. CDR1 MNHEY and CDR2 SMNVEV come from the germline V gene (reference sequence). CDR3 loop: CASSLARDPRHYEQYF.

This chain links TRBV18 with TRBJ2-1; TCRdb returns TRBD1, unconfirmable since there is no DNA. Germline CDR1 reads KGHSH; CDR2 reads LQKENI. The CDR3 totals 15 residues. CDR3 region: CASSPAGTHNNEQFF.

The chain combines TRBV19 with TRBJ2-2; TCRdb calls TRBD2, which cannot be checked without DNA. The CDR3 spans 16 residues. Germline CDR1 LNHDA, CDR2 SQIVND (reference sequence). CDR3 residues: CASKLLAGIYTGELFF. Together with reference TRBV19 and TRBJ2-2, the CDR3 gives the full variable domain: DGGITQSPKYLFRKEGQNVTLSCEQNLNHDAMYWYRQDPGQGLRLIYYSQIVNDFQKGDIAEGYSVSREKKESFPLTVTSAQKNPTAFYLCASKLLAGIYTGELFFGEGSRLTVL.

The rearrangement links TRBV7-9 to TRBJ1-1; absent DNA, TCRdb's TRBD1 call cannot be checked. The CDR3 is made up of 14 amino acids. The germline V gene has CDR1 SEHNR and CDR2 FQNEAQ (reference sequence). Here the CDR3 reads CASSRDKMNTEAFF.

The J gene is TRBJ1-2, the V gene TRBV14. Germline lookup yields CDR1 SGHDN and CDR2 FVKESK. This CDR3 has 13 amino acids. The CDR3 spells CASSQGRYYGYTF.

The rearrangement uses TRBV27 and TRBJ1-2; the D call from TCRdb, TRBD1, cannot be confirmed without DNA. The CDR3 has 15 amino acids. Looked up from germline, CDR1 is MNHEY and CDR2 is SMNVEV (reference sequence). The CDR3 here is CASSIGQGAHYGYTF.

V gene TRBV29-1 combines with J gene TRBJ1-2; TCRdb outputs TRBD1, but without DNA this stays unchecked. Germline V CDR1 and CDR2: SQVTM, ANQGSEA. The CDR3 length is 12 residues. The CDR3 reads CSVPTGDYGYTF.

The chain carries TRBV20-1 and TRBJ2-7; TCRdb's D call of TRBD1 is untestable without DNA. The CDR3 is 14 amino acids. Germline V gene data show CDR1 as DFQATT and CDR2 as SNEGSKA (reference sequence). The CDR3 spells CSARGQGGGYEQYF.

The rearrangement uses TRBV6-6 and TRBJ2-3. Germline CDR1 reads MNHNY; CDR2 reads SVGAGI (reference sequence). CDR3 length equals 14 residues. Here the CDR3 reads CASVGWTSTDTQYF.

The CDR3 is CASSLAPSSREQYF. The genes are TRBV7-9 and TRBJ2-7; TCRdb returns TRBD1, unconfirmable since there is no DNA. Germline loops: CDR1 SEHNR, CDR2 FQNEAQ (reference sequence). CDR3 length: 14 amino acids.

The J gene is TRBJ2-7, the V gene TRBV14; TCRdb gives TRBD2 as the D gene, but with no DNA this cannot be confirmed. CDR3 length: 14 residues. Germline-derived CDR1 and CDR2 are SGHDN and FVKESK. The CDR3 reads CASSLYSGSYEQYF.